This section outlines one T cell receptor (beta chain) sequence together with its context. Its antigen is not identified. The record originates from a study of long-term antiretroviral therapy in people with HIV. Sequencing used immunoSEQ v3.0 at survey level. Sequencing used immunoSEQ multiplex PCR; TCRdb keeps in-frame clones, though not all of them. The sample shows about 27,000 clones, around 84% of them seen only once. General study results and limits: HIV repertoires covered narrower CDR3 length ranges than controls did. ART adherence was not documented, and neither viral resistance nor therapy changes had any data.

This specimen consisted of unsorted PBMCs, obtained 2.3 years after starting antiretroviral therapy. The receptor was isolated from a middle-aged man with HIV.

The CDR3 DNA sequence: TGTGCCAGCTCACCGGGGACAGGGTTTGGCTACACCTTC. It translates to CASSPGTGFGYTF. The J gene is TRBJ1-2, the V gene TRBV18; the match to TRBD1 covers 9 bases. Trimming cost V 3 bases and J 7 bases; bases outside gene matches: 3. Germline V gene lookup returns CDR1 KGHSH and CDR2 LQKENI. The CDR3 length is 13 residues. The whole variable domain, filled in from reference TRBV18 and TRBJ1-2, reads NAGVMQNPRHLVRRRGQEARLRCSPMKGHSHVYWYRQLPEEGLKFMVYLQKENIIDESGMPKERFSAEFPKEGPSILRIQQVVRGDSAAYFCASSPGTGFGYTFGSGTRLTVV.